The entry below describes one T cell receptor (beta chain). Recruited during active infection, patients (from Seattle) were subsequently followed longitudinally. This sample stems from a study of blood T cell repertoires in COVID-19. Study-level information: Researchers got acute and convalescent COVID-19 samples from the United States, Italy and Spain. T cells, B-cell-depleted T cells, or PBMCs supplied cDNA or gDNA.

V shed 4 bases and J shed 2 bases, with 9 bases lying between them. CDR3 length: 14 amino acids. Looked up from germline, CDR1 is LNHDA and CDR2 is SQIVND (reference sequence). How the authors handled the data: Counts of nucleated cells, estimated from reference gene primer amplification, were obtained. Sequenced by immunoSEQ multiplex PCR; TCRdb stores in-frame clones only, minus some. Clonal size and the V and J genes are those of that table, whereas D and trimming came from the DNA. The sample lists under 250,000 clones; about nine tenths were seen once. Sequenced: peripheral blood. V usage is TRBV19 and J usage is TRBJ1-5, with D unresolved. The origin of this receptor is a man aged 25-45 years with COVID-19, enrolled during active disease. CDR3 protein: CASSTPGRNQPQHF. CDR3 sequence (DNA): TGTGCCAGTAGTACCCCGGGTCGCAATCAGCCCCAGCATTTT.